This T cell receptor (beta chain) was recorded in a study of T and B cells in COVID-19 patients. Looking at the study overall: Median age was approximately 33 years in the recovered cohort and around 62 years in the active-infection cohort.

BIOMED2 TRB-A/B primer pools were used in multiplex TRB PCR. A single record per CDR3 protein comes from TCRdb applying MiXCR to the multiplex PCR reads. Altogether 17,000 or so distinct CDR3 sequences are present, 30% to 45% being singletons, with the ten largest covering 16%. The CDR3 is 13 residues long. With 4 bases clipped from V and 6 bases from J, the junction kept 2 bases outside the gene matches. Looked up from germline, CDR1 is SQVTM and CDR2 is ANQGSEA. Each TRB amplification used roughly 240-550 ng of genomic DNA from blood. Sequencing input: blood. This clonotype was sampled from a human donor with active COVID-19. V and J are TRBV29-1 and TRBJ2-2, with 10 positions matching TRBD1. The DNA of the CDR3 is TGCAGCGTTGCCGGGACAGGGGCCGGGGAGCTGTTTTTT. Amino acid sequence: CSVAGTGAGELFF.